This entry lists 8 T cell receptor beta chains sequenced from one sample in a study of blood T cells in healthy people across ages. A second about 6 to 12 cycle PCR used barcoded and J-beta primers. Each CDR3 protein gets one entry after TCRdb re-called the 5' RACE reads with MiXCR. The sample shows about 1,800,000 distinct CDR3 sequences, 28% of them seen only once. Sequenced material: blood. These receptors originate from a woman aged 30 to 39 in good health.

In this sample, this clonotype turned up a few times. The chain joins TRBV29-1 to TRBJ2-2; TRBD1 is a possible D gene (5 bases). This CDR3 region has 12 residues. Germline assignment: CDR1 SQVTM and CDR2 ANQGSEA. With 6 bases removed from V and 3 bases from J, the gap between germline ends came to 8 bases. The DNA for the CDR3 is TGCAGCGTACAACAGGACACCGGGGAGCTGTTTTTT. Protein: CSVQQDTGELFF.

This clonotype was counted a few times. The chain is built from TRBV6-5 and TRBJ1-4; D is perhaps TRBD1 (5 bases). Deletions cut 0 bases from V and 3 bases from J, with 8 bases between. From germline, CDR1 is MNHEY and CDR2 SVGAGI. This CDR3 region has 15 residues. The CDR3 reads CASSYSRGSNEKLFF. The CDR3 DNA is TGTGCCAGCAGTTACTCGCGGGGGTCTAATGAAAAACTGTTTTTT.

The V gene is TRBV14, the J gene TRBJ1-3; D call uncertain. The CDR3 is 16 amino acids. Per the germline V gene, CDR1 is SGHDN and CDR2 is FVKESK. V lost 1 base and J lost 0, with 10 bases in between. CDR3 bases: TGTGCCAGCAGCCAAGCAGCAGGCAGCTCTGGAAACACCATATATTTT. Translating gives CASSQAAGSSGNTIYF.

The chain recombines TRBV7-2 with TRBJ2-2, with TRBD2 matching 12 bases. Germline loops: CDR1 SGHTA, CDR2 FQGNSA. This CDR3 has 18 amino acids. J was trimmed by 6 bases and V by 3 bases; bases with no gene match: 11. CDR3 residues: CASSFGLAGGPSAGELFF. Here the CDR3 DNA reads TGTGCCAGCAGCTTCGGTCTAGCGGGAGGGCCCTCGGCCGGGGAGCTGTTTTTT.

This clonotype was picked up a small number of times. CDR3: CASRGTDGGTEAFF. In nucleotides, the CDR3 is TGTGCCAGCAGGGGGACAGACGGAGGTACTGAAGCTTTCTTT. This rearrangement joins TRBV12-3 or TRBV12-4 to TRBJ1-1; TRBD1 matches at 7 bases. This CDR3 is 14 amino acids long. Losses at the gene ends were 6 bases for V and 5 bases for J; bases not matched to a gene: 9.

The rearrangement joins TRBV27 to TRBJ2-1, with TRBD2 identical over 11 bases. This CDR3 comprises 15 residues. J was trimmed by 7 bases and V by 4 bases; bases with no gene match: 6. Germline-derived CDR1 and CDR2 are MNHEY and SMNVEV (reference sequence). The CDR3 nucleotides are TGTGCCAGCAGTTGGGGGTCTAGCGGGGGGAATGAGCAGTTCTTC. Translation: CASSWGSSGGNEQFF.

This clonotype was seen a few times. The J gene is TRBJ2-1, the V gene TRBV5-6; D remains ambiguous. The germline V gene has CDR1 SGHDT and CDR2 YYEEEE. V was cut by 1 base and J by 4 bases, with 9 bases left in between. This CDR3 region has 14 residues. The CDR3 DNA reads TGTGCCAGCAGCTTGAGACCTAATTACAATGAGCAGTTCTTC. This gives the protein CASSLRPNYNEQFF.

This clonotype was recorded a few times. The V gene is TRBV10-3, the J gene TRBJ2-7; 9 positions agree with TRBD2. Germline V CDR1 and CDR2: ENHRY, SYGVKD. This CDR3 comprises 14 residues. V was clipped by 7 bases and J by 1 base; unmatched bases: 5. The CDR3 nucleotides are TGTGCCATCAAGGGCGGGGGGGGTTCCTACGAGCAGTACTTC. It encodes CAIKGGGGSYEQYF.